There are many counts of the clone carrying this T cell receptor beta chain. Antigen unknown. The sample is drawn from a study of spatial heterogeneity in lung cancer. Findings and caveats of the study: It was found that expanded intratumoral alpha and beta TCR counts tracked tumor mutation counts.

The time point: sample taken at primary tumor resection. Untreated early-stage non-small cell lung cancer patients, 65 to 90 in total, were the donors. TCRs were sequenced from unsorted whole RNA of tumor, nontumor lung or PBMC. Deletions cut 6 bases from V and 8 bases from J, with 15 bases between. This CDR3 is 13 amino acids long. Germline V CDR1 and CDR2: MNHEY, SVGAGI. TCRdb independently ran MiXCR on the 5' RACE reads; one entry per CDR3 protein. In the table there are 7,500 to 9,500 distinct CDR3 sequences, 5.5% to 7.5% of which are singletons. The receptor's source is a male donor with early-stage non-small cell lung cancer. The sample was lung tumor tissue, taken at surgery. V is TRBV6-5 and J is TRBJ2-3, with a possible D match to TRBD2 (6 bases). The CDR3 here is CASRAGGGGTQYF. The CDR3 DNA sequence: TGTGCCAGCAGGGCTGGGGGAGGCGGTACGCAGTATTTT.